This note documents a single T cell receptor beta chain sequence. What it binds is not known. The isolated RNA, all of it, was reverse transcribed, so expressed TCRB transcripts were what got sequenced. The method was immunoSEQ multiplex PCR; TCRdb's version includes in-frame clones alone and lacks a portion of them. The sample holds over 650,000 clones; over 12% are singletons and the top ten take 0.035% to 0.045%. This sample was included in a study of beta chain features in type 1 diabetes. Whole-study findings and limits: Naive, central memory and Treg TCRB repertoires seemed to resemble each other more closely in patients than they did in healthy donors. Shortening of TCRB CDR3s, moderate but significant, appeared in all four CD4+ subsets of Type 1 diabetes patients.

The CDR3 contains 13 residues. The ends lost 11 bases at V and 3 bases at J; junction bases unmatched: 7. CDR1 SNHLY and CDR2 FYNNEI come from the germline V gene. The specimen was naive CD4+ T cells from blood. The source is a young man with type 1 diabetes. The chain joins TRBV2 to TRBJ1-5; TRBD1 agrees at 7 bases. The CDR3 protein is CAGSQGINQPQHF. DNA for the CDR3: TGTGCCGGATCACAGGGGATCAATCAGCCCCAGCATTTT. Full variable domain (rest looked up from reference TRBV2 and TRBJ1-5): EPEVTQTPSHQVTQMGQEVILRCVPISNHLYFYWYRQILGQKVEFLVSFYNNEISEKSEIFDDQFSVERPDGSNFTLKIRSTKLEDSAMYFCAGSQGINQPQHFGDGTRLSIL.